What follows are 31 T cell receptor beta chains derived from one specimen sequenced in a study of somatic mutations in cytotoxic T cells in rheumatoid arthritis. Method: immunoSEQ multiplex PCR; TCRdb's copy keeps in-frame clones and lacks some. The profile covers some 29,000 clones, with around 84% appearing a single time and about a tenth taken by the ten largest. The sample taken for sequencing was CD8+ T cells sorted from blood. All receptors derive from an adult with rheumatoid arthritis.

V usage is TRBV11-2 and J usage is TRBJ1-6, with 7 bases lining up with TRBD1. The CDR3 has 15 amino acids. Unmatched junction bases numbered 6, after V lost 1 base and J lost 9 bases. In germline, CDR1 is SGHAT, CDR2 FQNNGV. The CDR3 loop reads CASSLGQGVGSPLHF. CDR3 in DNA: TGTGCCAGCAGCTTAGGGCAGGGGGTTGGTTCACCCCTCCACTTT.

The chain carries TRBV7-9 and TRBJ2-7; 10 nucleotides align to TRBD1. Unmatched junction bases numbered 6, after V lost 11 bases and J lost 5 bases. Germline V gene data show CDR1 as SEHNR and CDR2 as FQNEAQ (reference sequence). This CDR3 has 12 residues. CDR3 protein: CAEGTGVNEQYF. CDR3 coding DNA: TGTGCCGAGGGGACAGGGGTAAACGAGCAGTACTTC.

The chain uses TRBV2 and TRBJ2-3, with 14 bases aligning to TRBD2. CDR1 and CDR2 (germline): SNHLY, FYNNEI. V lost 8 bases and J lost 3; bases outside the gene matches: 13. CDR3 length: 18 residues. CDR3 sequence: CASPRRVGLAGGTDTQYF. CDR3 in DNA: TGTGCCAGCCCCAGAAGGGTAGGACTAGCGGGAGGTACAGATACGCAGTATTTT. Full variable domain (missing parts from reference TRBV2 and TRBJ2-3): EPEVTQTPSHQVTQMGQEVILRCVPISNHLYFYWYRQILGQKVEFLVSFYNNEISEKSEIFDDQFSVERPDGSNFTLKIRSTKLEDSAMYFCASPRRVGLAGGTDTQYFGPGTRLTVL.

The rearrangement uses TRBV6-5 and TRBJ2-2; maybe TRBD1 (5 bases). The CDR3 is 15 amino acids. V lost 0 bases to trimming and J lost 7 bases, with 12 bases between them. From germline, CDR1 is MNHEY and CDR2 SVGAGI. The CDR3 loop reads CASSYSGRAGGELFF. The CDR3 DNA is TGTGCCAGCAGTTACTCGGGCAGGGCCGGCGGGGAGCTGTTTTTT.

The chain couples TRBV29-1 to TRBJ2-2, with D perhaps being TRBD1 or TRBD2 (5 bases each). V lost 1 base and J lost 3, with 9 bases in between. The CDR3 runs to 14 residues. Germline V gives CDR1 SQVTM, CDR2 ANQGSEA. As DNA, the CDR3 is TGCAGCGTTGAAGGCAGGGACGACACCGGGGAGCTGTTTTTT. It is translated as CSVEGRDDTGELFF.

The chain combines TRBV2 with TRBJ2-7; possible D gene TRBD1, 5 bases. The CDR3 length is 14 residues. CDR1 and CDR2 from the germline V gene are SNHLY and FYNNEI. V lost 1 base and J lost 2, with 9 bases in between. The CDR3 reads CASSEGQPTYEQYF. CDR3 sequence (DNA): TGTGCCAGCAGTGAAGGACAGCCGACCTACGAGCAGTACTTC.

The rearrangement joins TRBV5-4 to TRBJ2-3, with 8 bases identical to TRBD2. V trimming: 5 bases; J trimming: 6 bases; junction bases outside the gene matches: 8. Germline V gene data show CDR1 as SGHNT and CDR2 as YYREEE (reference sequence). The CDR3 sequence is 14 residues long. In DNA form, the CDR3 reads TGTGCCAGCAGTCGTCCGGGGGGGCCGGATACGCAGTATTTT. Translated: CASSRPGGPDTQYF. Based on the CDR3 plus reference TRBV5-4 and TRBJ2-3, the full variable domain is ETGVTQSPTHLIKTRGQQVTLRCSSQSGHNTVSWYQQALGQGPQFIFQYYREEENGRGNFPPRFSGLQFPNYSSELNVNALELDDSALYLCASSRPGGPDTQYFGPGTRLTVL.

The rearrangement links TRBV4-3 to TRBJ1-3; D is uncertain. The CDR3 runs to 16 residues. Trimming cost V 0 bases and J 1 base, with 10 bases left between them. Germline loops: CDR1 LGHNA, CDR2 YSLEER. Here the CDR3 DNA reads TGCGCCAGCAGCCAAGATTCCCGACTATCTGGAAACACCATATATTTT. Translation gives CASSQDSRLSGNTIYF.

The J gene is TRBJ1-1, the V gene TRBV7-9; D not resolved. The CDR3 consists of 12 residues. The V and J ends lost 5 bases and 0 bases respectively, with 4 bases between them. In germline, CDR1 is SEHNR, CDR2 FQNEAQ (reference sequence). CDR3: CASSPMNTEAFF. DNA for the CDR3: TGTGCCAGCAGCCCCATGAACACTGAAGCTTTCTTT.

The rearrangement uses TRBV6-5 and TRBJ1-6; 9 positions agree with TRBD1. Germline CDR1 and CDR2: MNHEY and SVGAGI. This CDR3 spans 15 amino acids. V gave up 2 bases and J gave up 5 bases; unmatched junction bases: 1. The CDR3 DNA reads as TGTGCCAGCAGTTACGGGGACAGGGATAATTCACCCCTCCACTTT. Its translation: CASSYGDRDNSPLHF.

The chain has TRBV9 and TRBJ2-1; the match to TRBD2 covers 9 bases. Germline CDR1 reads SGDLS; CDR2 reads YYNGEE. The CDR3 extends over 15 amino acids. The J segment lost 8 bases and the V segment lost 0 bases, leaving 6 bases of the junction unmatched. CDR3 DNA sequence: TGTGCCAGCAGCGTAGATGCGGGGGGGCCCTATGAGCAGTTCTTC. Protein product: CASSVDAGGPYEQFF.

CDR3 in DNA: TGCGCCAGCGGTCACACAGGGGTTGGGGCCAACGTCCTGACTTTC. Amino acids: CASGHTGVGANVLTF. This rearrangement joins TRBV5-1 to TRBJ2-6, with 7 bases that match TRBD1. Trimming at V came to 7 bases and at J to 3 bases, leaving 7 bases not matched to a gene. CDR1 and CDR2 from the germline V gene are SGHRS and YFSETQ. This CDR3 is built from 15 residues.

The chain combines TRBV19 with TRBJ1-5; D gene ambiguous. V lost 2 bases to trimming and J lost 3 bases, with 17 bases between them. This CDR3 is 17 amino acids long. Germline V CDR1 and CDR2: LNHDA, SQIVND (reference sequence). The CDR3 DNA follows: TGTGCCAGTAGTATACCGGCTCCACGGAGTTACAATCAGCCCCAGCATTTT. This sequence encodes CASSIPAPRSYNQPQHF. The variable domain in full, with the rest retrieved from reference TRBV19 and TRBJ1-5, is DGGITQSPKYLFRKEGQNVTLSCEQNLNHDAMYWYRQDPGQGLRLIYYSQIVNDFQKGDIAEGYSVSREKKESFPLTVTSAQKNPTAFYLCASSIPAPRSYNQPQHFGDGTRLSIL.

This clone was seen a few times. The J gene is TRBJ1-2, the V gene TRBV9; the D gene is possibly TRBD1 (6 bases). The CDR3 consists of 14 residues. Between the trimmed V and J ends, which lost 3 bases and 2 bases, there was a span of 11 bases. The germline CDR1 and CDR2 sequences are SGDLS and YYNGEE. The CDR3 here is CASSAPGQNYGYTF. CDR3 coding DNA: TGTGCCAGCAGCGCCCCTGGACAGAACTATGGCTACACCTTC.

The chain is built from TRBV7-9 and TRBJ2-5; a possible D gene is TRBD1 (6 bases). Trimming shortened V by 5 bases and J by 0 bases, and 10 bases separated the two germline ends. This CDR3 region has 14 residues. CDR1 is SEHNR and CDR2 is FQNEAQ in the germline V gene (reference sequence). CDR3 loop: CASSPWTDQETQYF. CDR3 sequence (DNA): TGTGCCAGCAGCCCCTGGACAGACCAAGAGACCCAGTACTTC.

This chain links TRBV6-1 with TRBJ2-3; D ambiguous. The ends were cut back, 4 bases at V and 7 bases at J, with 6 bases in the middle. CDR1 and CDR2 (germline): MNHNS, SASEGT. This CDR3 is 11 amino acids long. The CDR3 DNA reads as TGTGCCAGCAGTGTCGCACATACGCAGTATTTT. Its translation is CASSVAHTQYF.

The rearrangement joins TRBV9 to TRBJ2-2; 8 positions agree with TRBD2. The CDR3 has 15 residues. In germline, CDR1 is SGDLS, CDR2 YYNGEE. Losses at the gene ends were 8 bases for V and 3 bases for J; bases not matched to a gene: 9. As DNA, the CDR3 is TGTGCCAGTCGCGGGGGGCACCTGGACACCGGGGAGCTGTTTTTT. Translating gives CASRGGHLDTGELFF.

The DNA of the CDR3 is TGTGCCAGCAGTGAATCTGGTTTAAATGGAAATGAGCAGTTCTTC. It encodes CASSESGLNGNEQFF. The chain couples TRBV6-1 to TRBJ2-1; D gene ambiguous. Germline CDR1 reads MNHNS; CDR2 reads SASEGT. V shed 2 bases and J shed 7 bases, with 15 bases lying between them. The CDR3 runs 15 residues.

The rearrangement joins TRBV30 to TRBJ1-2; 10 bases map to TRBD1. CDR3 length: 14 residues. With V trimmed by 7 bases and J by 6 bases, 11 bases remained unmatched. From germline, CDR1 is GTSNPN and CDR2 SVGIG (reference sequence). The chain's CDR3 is CASRPGQGRDGYTF. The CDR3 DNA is TGTGCCTCGAGGCCGGGACAGGGGAGGGATGGCTACACCTTC.

CDR3 nucleotide sequence: TGTGCCAGCAGTTTATGGGCAGGGCTTGATGAAAAACTGTTTTTT. It is translated as CASSLWAGLDEKLFF. The chain carries TRBV27 and TRBJ1-4; D possibly corresponds to TRBD1 (5 bases). Germline V gene data show CDR1 as MNHEY and CDR2 as SMNVEV (reference sequence). This CDR3 contains 15 residues. With 1 base removed from V and 6 bases from J, the gap between germline ends came to 12 bases.

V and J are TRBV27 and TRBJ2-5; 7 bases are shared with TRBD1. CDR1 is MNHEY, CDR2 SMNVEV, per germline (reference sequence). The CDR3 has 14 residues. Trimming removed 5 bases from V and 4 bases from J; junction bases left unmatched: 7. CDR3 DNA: TGTGCCAGCAGTCAACGGGACAGCACAGAGACCCAGTACTTC. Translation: CASSQRDSTETQYF.

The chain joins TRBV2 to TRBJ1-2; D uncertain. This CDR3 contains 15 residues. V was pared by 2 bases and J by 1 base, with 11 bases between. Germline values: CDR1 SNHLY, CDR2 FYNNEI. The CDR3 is CASSESKHGNYGYTF. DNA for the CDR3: TGTGCCAGCAGTGAAAGCAAGCACGGTAACTATGGCTACACCTTC.

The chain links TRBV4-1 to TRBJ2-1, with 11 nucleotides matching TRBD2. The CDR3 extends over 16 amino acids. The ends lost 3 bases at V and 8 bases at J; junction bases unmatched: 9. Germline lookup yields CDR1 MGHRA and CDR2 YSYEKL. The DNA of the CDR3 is TGCGCCAGCAGCCAGAGCCTAGCGGGAGGTGTCTATGAGCAGTTCTTC. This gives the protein CASSQSLAGGVYEQFF.

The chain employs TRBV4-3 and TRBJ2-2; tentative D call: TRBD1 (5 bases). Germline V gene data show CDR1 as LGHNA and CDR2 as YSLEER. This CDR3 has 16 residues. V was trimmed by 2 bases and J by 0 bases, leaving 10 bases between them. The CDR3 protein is CASSQFKGTNTGELFF. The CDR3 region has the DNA TGCGCCAGCAGCCAATTTAAGGGGACGAACACCGGGGAGCTGTTTTTT.

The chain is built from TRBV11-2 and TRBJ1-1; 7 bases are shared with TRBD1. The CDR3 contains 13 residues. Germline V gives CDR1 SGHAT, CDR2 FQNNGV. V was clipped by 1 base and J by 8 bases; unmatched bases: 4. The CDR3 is CASSLGTGIEAFF. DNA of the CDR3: TGTGCCAGCAGCTTAGGGACAGGCATCGAAGCTTTCTTT.

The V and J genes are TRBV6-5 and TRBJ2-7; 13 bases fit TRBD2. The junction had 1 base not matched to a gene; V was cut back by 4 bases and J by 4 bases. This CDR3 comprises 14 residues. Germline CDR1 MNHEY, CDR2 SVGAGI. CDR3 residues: CASSLTSGRYEQYF. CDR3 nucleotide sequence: TGTGCCAGCAGTTTGACTAGCGGGAGGTACGAGCAGTACTTC.

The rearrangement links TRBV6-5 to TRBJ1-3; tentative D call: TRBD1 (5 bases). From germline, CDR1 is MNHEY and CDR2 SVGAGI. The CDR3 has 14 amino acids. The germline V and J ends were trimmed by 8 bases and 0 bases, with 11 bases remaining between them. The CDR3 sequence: CASREQGSGNTIYF. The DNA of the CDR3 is TGTGCCAGCCGCGAGCAGGGCTCTGGAAACACCATATATTTT.

The CDR3 loop is CASSQFKNTGELFF. CDR3 in DNA: TGTGCCAGCAGCCAATTCAAGAACACCGGGGAGCTGTTTTTT. V gene TRBV14 combines with J gene TRBJ2-2; the D is unclear. This CDR3 region has 14 residues. The germline gives CDR1 SGHDN, CDR2 FVKESK. V lost 2 bases to trimming and J lost 1 base, with 5 bases between them.

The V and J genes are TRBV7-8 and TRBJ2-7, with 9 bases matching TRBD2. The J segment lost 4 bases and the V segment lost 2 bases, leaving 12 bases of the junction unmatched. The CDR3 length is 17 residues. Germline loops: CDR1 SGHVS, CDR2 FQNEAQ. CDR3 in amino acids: CASSLPPRGGGGYEQYF. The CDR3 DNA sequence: TGTGCCAGCAGCTTACCCCCCCGTGGCGGGGGGGGGTACGAGCAGTACTTC.

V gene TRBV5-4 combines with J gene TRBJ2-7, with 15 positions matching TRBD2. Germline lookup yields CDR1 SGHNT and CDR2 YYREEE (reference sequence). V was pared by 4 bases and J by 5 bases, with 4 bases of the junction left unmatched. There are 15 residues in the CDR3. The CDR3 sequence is CASSQGLAGGDEQYF. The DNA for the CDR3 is TGTGCCAGCAGCCAGGGACTAGCGGGAGGTGACGAGCAGTACTTC.

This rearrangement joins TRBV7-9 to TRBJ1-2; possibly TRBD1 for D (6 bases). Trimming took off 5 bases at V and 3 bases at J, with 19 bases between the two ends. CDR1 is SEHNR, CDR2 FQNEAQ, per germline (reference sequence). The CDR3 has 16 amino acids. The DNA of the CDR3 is TGTGCCAGCAGCCAAGGGGGAGTAGGGAGTTACTATGGCTACACCTTC. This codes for CASSQGGVGSYYGYTF.